This T cell receptor beta chain was captured in a study of blood T cells in healthy people across ages. Findings and caveats of the study: Among T cells, TCR beta diversity per million cells dropped roughly linearly as age rose.

Notes on this clonotype: The antigen is undetermined.

Caucasian, healthy and from Russia, the donors were aged between about 6 and 90. Through a sample-barcoded 5' primer and a J-beta primer mix, a second PCR was run for roughly 6 to 12 cycles. The study obtained at least 2.5 million CDR3-containing paired-end reads from every sample. TCRdb itself ran the 5' RACE reads through MiXCR, one entry per CDR3 protein. Of just over 1 million distinct CDR3 sequences listed, around 45% are singletons. The germline V gene encodes CDR1 SGHVS and CDR2 FQNEAQ. After removal of 1 base from V and 1 base from J, the junction contained 10 bases not matched to a gene. There are 18 residues in the CDR3.

The sample comprised blood. This receptor was obtained from a woman aged 60-75 years in good health. This chain joins TRBV7-8 and TRBJ1-2; 9 nucleotides align to TRBD1. CDR3 region: CASSLVGGQGTFNYGYTF. DNA of the CDR3: TGTGCCAGCAGCTTAGTAGGGGGACAGGGAACGTTTAACTATGGCTACACCTTC.